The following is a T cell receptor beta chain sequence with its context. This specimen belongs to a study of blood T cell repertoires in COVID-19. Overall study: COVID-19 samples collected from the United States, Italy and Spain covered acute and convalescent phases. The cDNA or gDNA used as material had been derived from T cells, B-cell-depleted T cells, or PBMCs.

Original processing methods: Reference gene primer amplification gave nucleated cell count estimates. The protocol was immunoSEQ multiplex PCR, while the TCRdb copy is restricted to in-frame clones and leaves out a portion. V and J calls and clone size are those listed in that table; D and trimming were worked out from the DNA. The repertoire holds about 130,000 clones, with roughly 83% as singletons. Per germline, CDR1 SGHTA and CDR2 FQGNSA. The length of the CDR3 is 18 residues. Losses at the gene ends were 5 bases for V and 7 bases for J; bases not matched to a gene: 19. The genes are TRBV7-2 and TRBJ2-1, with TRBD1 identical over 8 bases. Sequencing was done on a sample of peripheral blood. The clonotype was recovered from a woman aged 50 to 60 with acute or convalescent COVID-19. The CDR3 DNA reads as TGTGCCAGCAGCCCCGGGCTGGGCACCGGGACAGGAAAAAATGAGCAGTTCTTC. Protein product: CASSPGLGTGTGKNEQFF.